The 20 T cell receptor beta chains below all came from one sample that was sequenced in a study of shared clonotypes between healthy human individuals (dated by TCRdb to between 2020 and 2021). Library prep was done by the immunoSEQ multiplex PCR assay. Not all clones reach the TCRdb copy of this immuneACCESS table, which keeps in-frame sequences only. Checked studies attribute under half of the gap to unresolved V genes and leave the rest unexplained. This sample comprises 750,000 to 1,000,000 clones, around 92% of them detected only once. Of the sample, more than 20% falls within the top ten clones. CD8 naive samples consisted of CD45RO-negative cells that were positively selected for CCR7, yielding a CD45RA+CCR7+ population without TemRA cells. Sequencing input: naive CD8+ T cells sorted from blood. The cell subset or site label of this sample denotes: CD45RA+CCR7+. The receptors derive from a man under 40 in good health.

This clone was recorded only once. This sample includes further DNA sequences coding for the same CDR3. The V call is TRBV19, the J call TRBJ2-1; D is possibly TRBD2 (7 bases). The CDR3 length is 15 residues. Germline V lookup: CDR1 LNHDA, CDR2 SQIVND (reference sequence). Trimming stripped 4 bases from V and 0 bases from J, with 10 bases between. Here the CDR3 DNA reads TGTGCCAGTAGTAAGGGGGGGAGCTCCTACAATGAGCAGTTCTTC. The encoded protein is CASSKGGSSYNEQFF.

The chain couples TRBV5-6 to TRBJ1-2; the D is unclear. From germline, CDR1 is SGHDT and CDR2 YYEEEE. V lost 7 bases to trimming and J lost 4 bases, with 11 bases between them. The CDR3 is made up of 12 amino acids. The CDR3 is CASGGMSYGYTF. The CDR3 coding sequence is TGTGCCAGCGGTGGGATGAGCTATGGCTACACCTTC.

Details on this clone: The sample has other DNA sequences that encode this CDR3 too. The rearrangement links TRBV2 to TRBJ2-3; a weak D match, TRBD2 (5 bases). The CDR3 runs 16 residues. Looked up from germline, CDR1 is SNHLY and CDR2 is FYNNEI. Trimming took off 4 bases at V and 0 bases at J, with 14 bases between the two ends. The CDR3 sequence is CASSGGLAGSTDTQYF. CDR3 DNA: TGTGCCAGCAGTGGAGGACTGGCCGGGAGCACAGATACGCAGTATTTT.

This chain joins TRBV15 and TRBJ2-7; D remains ambiguous. The CDR3 totals 14 residues. CDR1 and CDR2 from the germline V gene are LNHNV and YYDKDF (reference sequence). Trimming took off 0 bases at V and 5 bases at J, with 11 bases between the two ends. The CDR3 loop is CATSRDIPRNEQYF. The DNA of the CDR3 is TGTGCCACCAGCAGAGATATCCCCCGGAACGAGCAGTACTTC.

The chain has TRBV4-3 and TRBJ2-2, with 8 positions matching TRBD2. This CDR3 has 17 amino acids. Germline V gene data show CDR1 as LGHNA and CDR2 as YSLEER. Trimming at V came to 0 bases and at J to 3 bases, leaving 6 bases not matched to a gene. CDR3 in amino acids: CASSQDFAGGYTGELFF. The CDR3 coding sequence is TGCGCCAGCAGCCAAGATTTCGCGGGAGGATACACCGGGGAGCTGTTTTTT.

This chain joins TRBV27 and TRBJ1-2; the D gene is possibly TRBD1 (5 bases). Germline CDR1 and CDR2: MNHEY and SMNVEV (reference sequence). The CDR3 covers 15 residues. V was cut by 0 bases and J by 3 bases, with 11 bases left in between. CDR3 in DNA: TGTGCCAGCAGTTTATCGATCGCGGGGGACTATGGCTACACCTTC. It encodes CASSLSIAGDYGYTF.

The chain couples TRBV7-2 to TRBJ2-3; D not resolved. Per germline, CDR1 SGHTA and CDR2 FQGNSA. CDR3 size: 15 residues. The V and J ends lost 2 bases and 2 bases respectively, with 11 bases between them. CDR3 region: CASSLPPRSTDTQYF. In DNA form, the CDR3 reads TGTGCCAGCAGCTTACCCCCTCGATCCACAGATACGCAGTATTTT.

V is TRBV2 and J is TRBJ2-1; 8 bases are a match to TRBD1. The CDR3 extends over 15 amino acids. Germline CDR1 and CDR2: SNHLY and FYNNEI. Unmatched junction bases numbered 7, after V lost 6 bases and J lost 3 bases. CDR3 protein: CASRAGGQGYNEQFF. The CDR3 bases are TGTGCCAGCAGAGCCGGTGGACAGGGCTACAATGAGCAGTTCTTC.

The CDR3 is CASSLEMEQYF. The CDR3 nucleotides are TGTGCCAGCAGTTTAGAGATGGAGCAGTACTTC. The J gene is TRBJ2-7, the V gene TRBV28; D uncertain. Deletions cut 2 bases from V and 7 bases from J, with 6 bases between. The CDR3 consists of 11 residues. CDR1 is MDHEN and CDR2 is SYDVKM in the germline V gene.

This clone is a singleton in its sample. The chain carries TRBV5-1 and TRBJ2-3, with 9 bases matching TRBD2. CDR1 is SGHRS, CDR2 YFSETQ, per germline. The CDR3 spans 14 residues. The trim removed 4 bases at V and 3 bases at J, leaving 3 bases unmatched. CDR3 sequence reads: CASSPGLATDTQYF. The CDR3 bases are TGCGCCAGCAGCCCGGGACTAGCAACAGATACGCAGTATTTT.

The rearrangement uses TRBV30 and TRBJ2-7; TRBD2 agrees at 9 bases. The junction had 9 bases not matched to a gene; V was cut back by 3 bases and J by 6 bases. The CDR3 is 14 amino acids. Germline V gene data show CDR1 as GTSNPN and CDR2 as SVGIG (reference sequence). Here the CDR3 reads CAWSGGTSSSEQYF. Here the CDR3 DNA reads TGTGCCTGGAGCGGGGGGACTAGCTCTTCCGAGCAGTACTTC.

The V and J genes are TRBV14 and TRBJ2-1; no definite D call. CDR3 length: 12 residues. Germline V gene sequence: CDR1 SGHDN, CDR2 FVKESK. The V and J ends lost 5 bases and 4 bases respectively, with 6 bases between them. CDR3 coding DNA: TGTGCCAGCAGCTTGACGTACAATGAGCAGTTCTTC. This codes for CASSLTYNEQFF. Combining the CDR3 with reference TRBV14 and TRBJ2-1 gives the whole variable domain EAGVTQFPSHSVIEKGQTVTLRCDPISGHDNLYWYRRVMGKEIKFLLHFVKESKQDESGMPNNRFLAERTGGTYSTLKVQPAELEDSGVYFCASSLTYNEQFFGPGTRLTVL.

The chain carries TRBV6-4 and TRBJ2-7; 10 bases fit TRBD2. Per the germline V gene, CDR1 is MRHNA and CDR2 is SNTAGT. The CDR3 covers 21 residues. The ends lost 0 bases at V and 5 bases at J; junction bases unmatched: 22. The CDR3 sequence: CASSDSFDRTSGKGTRNEQYF. The CDR3 DNA follows: TGTGCCAGCAGTGACTCCTTCGACAGAACTAGCGGGAAGGGTACGAGGAACGAGCAGTACTTC.

A remark on this clone: A read error may account for a junction end that differs from germline. CDR3 amino acids: CASSFGGGNPGELFF. In DNA, the CDR3 is TGTGCCAGCAGTTTCGGGGGAGGGAACCCCGGGGAGCTGTTTTTT. The V and J genes are TRBV28 and TRBJ2-2; 7 bases agree with TRBD2. This CDR3 has 15 residues. Germline CDR1 is MDHEN and CDR2 is SYDVKM.

This sequence joins TRBV5-1 and TRBJ1-3; D gene unclear. Trimming cost V 0 bases and J 0 bases, with 22 bases left between them. The CDR3 spans 20 residues. In germline, CDR1 is SGHRS, CDR2 YFSETQ. CDR3: CASSLVSVGQPGTSGNTIYF. The DNA for the CDR3 is TGCGCCAGCAGCTTGGTTTCGGTGGGTCAGCCGGGCACCTCTGGAAACACCATATATTTT.

Concerning this clone: Other DNA sequences in the sample encode the same CDR3. CDR3 region: CASSIVGSSYEQYF. CDR3 DNA sequence: TGTGCCAGTAGTATCGTGGGTAGCTCCTACGAGCAGTACTTC. The chain links TRBV19 to TRBJ2-7; D is unclear. CDR1 is LNHDA, CDR2 SQIVND, per germline (reference sequence). This CDR3 has 14 amino acids. Trimming removed 3 bases from V and 0 bases from J, with 9 bases in between.

The chain links TRBV9 to TRBJ2-7; perhaps TRBD2 as D (6 bases). This CDR3 has 15 amino acids. Germline lookup yields CDR1 SGDLS and CDR2 YYNGEE. Between the trimmed V and J ends, which lost 1 base and 1 base, there was a span of 12 bases. CDR3: CASSVWGDGSYEQYF. As DNA, the CDR3 is TGTGCCAGCAGCGTATGGGGGGATGGTTCCTACGAGCAGTACTTC.

The genes are TRBV7-9 and TRBJ2-5; perhaps TRBD1 as D (7 bases). CDR1 SEHNR and CDR2 FQNEAQ come from the germline V gene (reference sequence). With 2 bases removed from V and 5 bases from J, the gap between germline ends came to 21 bases. The CDR3 length is 17 residues. The CDR3 bases are TGTGCCAGCAGCTTATACCCCCGGGGGCAGGGGGAGGAGACCCAGTACTTC. Translating gives CASSLYPRGQGEETQYF.

This clone was recorded only once. V is TRBV6-5 and J is TRBJ2-3; a possible D gene is TRBD2 (5 bases). CDR1 MNHEY and CDR2 SVGAGI come from the germline V gene. CDR3 length: 16 amino acids. Between the trimmed V and J ends, which lost 0 bases and 3 bases, there was a span of 13 bases. CDR3 region: CASSYSTAGPTDTQYF. CDR3 coding DNA: TGTGCCAGCAGTTACTCTACTGCGGGCCCTACAGATACGCAGTATTTT.

The chain combines TRBV28 with TRBJ2-7, with 16 positions matching TRBD2. Germline loops: CDR1 MDHEN, CDR2 SYDVKM. The CDR3 covers 18 residues. Germline trimming cut 3 bases from V and 7 bases from J; bases unmatched to any gene: 12. The CDR3 DNA sequence: TGTGCCAGCAGTTTGGGGACTAGCGGGAGGGGACTGCGGGAGGAGCAGTACTTC. It specifies CASSLGTSGRGLREEQYF.